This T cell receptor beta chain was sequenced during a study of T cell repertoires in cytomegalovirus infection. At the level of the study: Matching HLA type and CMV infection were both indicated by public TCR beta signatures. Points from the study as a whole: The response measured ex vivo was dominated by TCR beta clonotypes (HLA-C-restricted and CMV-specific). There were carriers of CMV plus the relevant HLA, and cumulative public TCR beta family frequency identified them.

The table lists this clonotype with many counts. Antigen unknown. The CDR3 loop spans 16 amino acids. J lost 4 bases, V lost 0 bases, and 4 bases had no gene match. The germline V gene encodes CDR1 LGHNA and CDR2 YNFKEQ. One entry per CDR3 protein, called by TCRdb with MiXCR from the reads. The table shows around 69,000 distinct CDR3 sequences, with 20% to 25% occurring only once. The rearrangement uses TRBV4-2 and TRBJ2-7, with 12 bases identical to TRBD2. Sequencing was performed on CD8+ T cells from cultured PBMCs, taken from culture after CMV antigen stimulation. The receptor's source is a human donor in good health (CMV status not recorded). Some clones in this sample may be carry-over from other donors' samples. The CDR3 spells CASSQDPSGGAYEQYF. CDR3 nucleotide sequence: TGTGCCAGCAGCCAAGATCCTAGCGGGGGGGCTTACGAGCAGTACTTC.